The 3 T cell receptor beta chains below all came from one sample that was sequenced in a study of somatic mutations in cytotoxic T cells in rheumatoid arthritis. Repertoires were generated with immunoSEQ multiplex PCR, while TCRdb's copy carries only in-frame clones and drops some. The sample consists of 23,000 or so clones, less than 85% of them appearing once. Sequencing was performed on CD8+ T cells sorted from blood. The receptors stem from a woman aged 18-29 years in good health.

The chain combines TRBV7-9 with TRBJ2-5; TRBD1 matches 7 bases. Germline values: CDR1 SEHNR, CDR2 FQNEAQ (reference sequence). The CDR3 sequence is 15 residues long. The V gene end was trimmed by 4 bases and the J gene end by 3 bases; junction bases not matched to a gene: 8. Here the CDR3 reads CASSSAGTAKETQYF. CDR3 nucleotides: TGTGCCAGCAGCTCCGCCGGGACAGCAAAAGAGACCCAGTACTTC.

The gene calls are TRBV27 and TRBJ1-2; D gene ambiguous. Trimming removed 3 bases from V and 5 bases from J, with 10 bases in between. The CDR3 length is 13 residues. CDR1 MNHEY and CDR2 SMNVEV come from the germline V gene (reference sequence). The CDR3: CASSFGVGYGYTF. The CDR3 bases are TGTGCCAGCAGTTTCGGGGTCGGGTATGGCTACACCTTC.

The CDR3 nucleotides read TGTGCCAGCAGCCTAACCGGGACAGGGCGAACTGAAGCTTTCTTT. Protein sequence: CASSLTGTGRTEAFF. The genes are TRBV14 and TRBJ1-1, with 9 bases matching TRBD1. J gave up 5 bases and V 4 bases, and 8 bases lay outside the gene matches. The CDR3 covers 15 residues. Germline V gene data show CDR1 as SGHDN and CDR2 as FVKESK. Full variable domain (rest looked up from reference TRBV14 and TRBJ1-1): EAGVTQFPSHSVIEKGQTVTLRCDPISGHDNLYWYRRVMGKEIKFLLHFVKESKQDESGMPNNRFLAERTGGTYSTLKVQPAELEDSGVYFCASSLTGTGRTEAFFGQGTRLTVV.